Following are 26 T cell receptor beta chains from one sample sequenced in a study of blood T cell repertoires in COVID-19. The method was immunoSEQ multiplex PCR; TCRdb's version includes in-frame clones alone and lacks a portion of them. The data contain tens of thousands of clones, roughly 74% of them seen just once; the ten biggest clones take up around 60%. The sample consisted of peripheral blood. These receptors were collected from a man older than 75 with acute or convalescent COVID-19.

The V gene is TRBV4-2, the J gene TRBJ2-2, with D possibly matching TRBD2 (6 bases). The germline gives CDR1 LGHNA, CDR2 YNFKEQ. Trimming left V 5 bases short and J 7 bases short, with 11 bases between. The CDR3 is made up of 13 amino acids. In DNA, the CDR3 is TGTGCCAGCAGCTACCGGGGACTCGGGGAGCTGTTTTTT. Translation gives CASSYRGLGELFF.

The chain recombines TRBV12-5 with TRBJ1-4; perhaps TRBD1 as D (6 bases). The CDR3 runs 16 residues. Germline CDR1 LGHNT, CDR2 FRNRAP. V gave up 0 bases and J gave up 11 bases, with 19 bases separating them. The CDR3 spells CASGLVLNRGAQKLFF. The CDR3 nucleotides are TGTGCTAGTGGTTTGGTATTAAACCGGGGGGCGCAGAAACTGTTTTTT. The variable domain in full, completed from reference TRBV12-5 and TRBJ1-4, reads DARVTQTPRHKVTEMGQEVTMRCQPILGHNTVFWYRQTMMQGLELLAYFRNRAPLDDSGMPKDRFSAEMPDATLATLKIQPSEPRDSAVYFCASGLVLNRGAQKLFFGSGTQLSVL.

The chain couples TRBV6-5 to TRBJ1-5; 8 bases agree with TRBD1. The junction had 5 bases not matched to a gene; V was cut back by 1 base and J by 9 bases. CDR1 MNHEY and CDR2 SVGAGI come from the germline V gene. The length of the CDR3 is 14 residues. CDR3 protein: CASSYLQGVRPQHF. The CDR3 coding sequence is TGTGCCAGCAGTTACTTACAGGGGGTGCGGCCCCAGCATTTT.

Sample share makes this clone medium-sized. The genes are TRBV15 and TRBJ1-4; 10 bases are a match to TRBD1. The CDR3 runs to 14 residues. Germline-derived CDR1 and CDR2 are LNHNV and YYDKDF (reference sequence). Germline trimming cut 4 bases from V and 8 bases from J; bases unmatched to any gene: 4. The DNA of the CDR3 is TGTGCCACCAGCAACGGACAGGGGGAAGAAAAACTGTTTTTT. Amino acid sequence: CATSNGQGEEKLFF.

CDR3 sequence: CASSRDGAVVDEQFF. Written as DNA, the CDR3 is TGTGCCAGCAGCCGAGATGGGGCAGTTGTTGATGAGCAGTTCTTC. J is TRBJ2-1 and V is TRBV11-2; D possibly corresponds to TRBD1 (5 bases). Germline V gene data show CDR1 as SGHAT and CDR2 as FQNNGV. Trimming took off 5 bases at V and 8 bases at J, with 19 bases between the two ends. The CDR3 is 15 residues long.

The CDR3 protein is CASNSGRAGNEQFF. The CDR3 DNA sequence: TGTGCCAGTAATAGCGGGAGGGCCGGTAATGAGCAGTTCTTC. The rearrangement joins TRBV2 to TRBJ2-1, with 11 nucleotides matching TRBD2. The germline V gene encodes CDR1 SNHLY and CDR2 FYNNEI. The V segment lost 9 bases and the J segment 7 bases; nucleotides outside the gene matches: 8. The CDR3 spans 14 residues.

This clone was detected only a few times. The chain combines TRBV7-2 with TRBJ2-7, with TRBD2 matching over 8 bases. Trimming took 4 bases from V and 0 from J; bases not matched to a gene: 8. The CDR3 loop spans 16 amino acids. CDR1 and CDR2 from the germline V gene are SGHTA and FQGNSA. This CDR3 is CASSSTSGYSSYEQYF. The CDR3 coding sequence is TGTGCCAGCAGCTCTACTAGCGGATATAGCTCCTACGAGCAGTACTTC.

V and J are TRBV28 and TRBJ1-2; weak D call: TRBD1 (5 bases). The V gene lost 4 bases and the J gene lost 7 bases, with 19 bases spanning the gap. Germline V lookup: CDR1 MDHEN, CDR2 SYDVKM. This CDR3 contains 15 residues. The CDR3 DNA is TGTGCCAGCAGTTCTAGGGTCCAGGGAGGTAGTGGCTACACCTTC. Protein: CASSSRVQGGSGYTF.

The chain joins TRBV15 to TRBJ2-7, with a possible D match to TRBD2 (5 bases). The V and J ends lost 1 base and 0 bases respectively, with 10 bases between them. This CDR3 contains 15 residues. Germline V gene sequence: CDR1 LNHNV, CDR2 YYDKDF (reference sequence). The CDR3: CATSRVVGSSYEQYF. In DNA form, the CDR3 reads TGTGCCACCAGCAGAGTAGTGGGGAGCTCCTACGAGCAGTACTTC.

The chain links TRBV7-8 to TRBJ1-6; D is unclear. This CDR3 has 13 residues. Germline lookup yields CDR1 SGHVS and CDR2 FQNEAQ. Trimming took 4 bases from V and 9 from J, leaving 10 bases between them. CDR3 in amino acids: CASSYSGGSPLHF. The DNA for the CDR3 is TGTGCCAGCAGCTACTCCGGAGGTTCACCCCTCCACTTT.

The V and J genes are TRBV7-2 and TRBJ2-3, with D possibly TRBD2 on 5 matching bases. This CDR3 is built from 14 residues. In germline, CDR1 is SGHTA, CDR2 FQGNSA. The V and J ends lost 4 bases and 2 bases respectively, with 10 bases between them. CDR3: CASSSLGNTDTQYF. The CDR3 coding sequence is TGTGCCAGCAGCTCACTAGGTAACACAGATACGCAGTATTTT.

The chain combines TRBV7-3 with TRBJ2-3, with D tentatively TRBD2 (6 bases). Germline V gene data show CDR1 as SGHTA and CDR2 as FQGTGA. Deletions cut 5 bases from V and 0 bases from J, with 15 bases between. The CDR3 runs 16 residues. CDR3 in amino acids: CASSPPLATSTDTQYF. The DNA for the CDR3 is TGTGCCAGCAGCCCTCCTCTAGCGACTAGCACAGATACGCAGTATTTT.

V usage is TRBV18 and J usage is TRBJ1-4; a weak D match, TRBD1 (5 bases). V dropped 5 bases and J dropped 7 bases, with 17 bases sitting between them. The germline CDR1 and CDR2 sequences are KGHSH and LQKENI. This CDR3 spans 15 amino acids. CDR3 protein: CASSSTPGAVEKLFF. Written as DNA, the CDR3 is TGTGCCAGCTCATCCACCCCTGGGGCGGTTGAAAAACTGTTTTTT. The whole variable domain, filled in from reference TRBV18 and TRBJ1-4, reads NAGVMQNPRHLVRRRGQEARLRCSPMKGHSHVYWYRQLPEEGLKFMVYLQKENIIDESGMPKERFSAEFPKEGPSILRIQQVVRGDSAAYFCASSSTPGAVEKLFFGSGTQLSVL.

The chain joins TRBV6-5 to TRBJ2-3, with TRBD2 matching 9 bases. Looked up from germline, CDR1 is MNHEY and CDR2 is SVGAGI. The CDR3 contains 15 residues. The junction had 5 bases not matched to a gene; V was cut back by 4 bases and J by 3 bases. CDR3 residues: CASSFGTSLTDTQYF. The CDR3 DNA reads as TGTGCCAGCAGTTTCGGGACTAGCTTAACAGATACGCAGTATTTT.

V is TRBV19 and J is TRBJ1-2; TRBD1 matches at 9 bases. V lost 6 bases to trimming and J lost 7 bases; unmatched junction nucleotides: 3. Germline loops: CDR1 LNHDA, CDR2 SQIVND (reference sequence). This CDR3 contains 12 residues. The DNA for the CDR3 is TGTGCCAGTAGACCGGACAGGGGTGGCTACACCTTC. Its protein product is CASRPDRGGYTF.

The V gene is TRBV2, the J gene TRBJ1-1; D remains ambiguous. CDR3 length: 13 amino acids. CDR1 and CDR2 from the germline V gene are SNHLY and FYNNEI. The ends were cut back, 8 bases at V and 1 base at J, with 11 bases in the middle. CDR3 in DNA: TGTGCCAGCCTGGCAGAAAGGAACACTGAAGCTTTCTTT. The encoded protein is CASLAERNTEAFF.

This clone was detected once. V and J are TRBV5-4 and TRBJ2-1; 8 bases line up with TRBD2. CDR3 size: 14 residues. With 6 bases clipped from V and 8 bases from J, the junction kept 10 bases outside the gene matches. CDR1 and CDR2 from the germline V gene are SGHNT and YYREEE (reference sequence). CDR3: CASNLAGLGDEQFF. The CDR3 DNA is TGTGCCAGCAACCTAGCGGGTCTAGGAGATGAGCAGTTCTTC.

By sample fraction, this clone is medium-sized. CDR3 loop: CASSEAVGYNEQFF. The CDR3 DNA reads as TGTGCCAGCAGCGAAGCGGTGGGTTACAATGAGCAGTTCTTC. The V call is TRBV7-9, the J call TRBJ2-1, with D possibly being TRBD2 (5 bases). CDR1 SEHNR and CDR2 FQNEAQ come from the germline V gene (reference sequence). V dropped 5 bases and J dropped 4 bases, with 12 bases sitting between them. The CDR3 spans 14 residues.

The chain recombines TRBV12-5 with TRBJ1-5, with 8 bases matching TRBD1. This CDR3 spans 14 amino acids. The junction had 8 bases not matched to a gene; V was cut back by 7 bases and J by 6 bases. Per the germline V gene, CDR1 is LGHNT and CDR2 is FRNRAP. The CDR3 DNA sequence: TGTGCTAGTGCCTATGACAGGGGAAGTCAGCCCCAGCATTTT. It is translated as CASAYDRGSQPQHF.

The chain employs TRBV24-1 and TRBJ2-7; a weak D match, TRBD1 (5 bases). The CDR3 is made up of 15 amino acids. The V gene lost 3 bases and the J gene lost 5 bases, with 16 bases spanning the gap. CDR1 is KGHDR, CDR2 SFDVKD, per germline. The CDR3: CATSDPNQGRDEQYF. The CDR3 region has the DNA TGTGCCACCAGTGATCCTAATCAGGGTCGGGACGAGCAGTACTTC.

The sample holds one count of this clone. V gene TRBV19 combines with J gene TRBJ2-3; perhaps TRBD1 as D (6 bases). Trimming removed 6 bases at V and 6 bases at J, with 13 bases between. CDR1 is LNHDA, CDR2 SQIVND, per germline (reference sequence). This CDR3 is built from 13 residues. CDR3 residues: CASRPGEWDTQYF. The DNA of the CDR3 is TGTGCCAGTAGACCAGGGGAGTGGGATACGCAGTATTTT.

The CDR3 nucleotides are TGCAGCGCTAGGACTAGCGGGACTAGGCAGTACTTC. It yields the protein CSARTSGTRQYF. V gene TRBV29-1 combines with J gene TRBJ2-7, with 12 bases identical to TRBD2. CDR3 length equals 12 residues. V lost 7 bases to trimming and J lost 9 bases; unmatched junction nucleotides: 7. Germline V lookup: CDR1 SQVTM, CDR2 ANQGSEA.

The chain recombines TRBV5-1 with TRBJ2-7, with D perhaps TRBD2 (6 bases). The CDR3 extends over 14 amino acids. The germline CDR1 and CDR2 sequences are SGHRS and YFSETQ. V lost 4 bases and J 3 bases, leaving 14 bases between the germline ends. The chain's CDR3 is CASSLGVSGYEQYF. Here the CDR3 DNA reads TGCGCCAGCAGCCTGGGGGTTAGCGGCTACGAGCAGTACTTC.

This clone was found once. The CDR3 DNA reads as TGTGCCAGTAGCCTCGGGGGAATGAGGGTCTCCTACGAGCAGTACTTC. It is translated as CASSLGGMRVSYEQYF. The chain combines TRBV19 with TRBJ2-7; D may be TRBD2 (6 bases). Trimming pared 6 bases from V and 0 bases from J, leaving 18 bases between. Germline V lookup: CDR1 LNHDA, CDR2 SQIVND (reference sequence). This CDR3 has 16 residues.

This chain joins TRBV10-3 and TRBJ2-3, with D perhaps matching TRBD2 (5 bases). CDR3 length equals 13 residues. V was trimmed by 6 bases and J by 6 bases, leaving 13 bases between them. Germline assignment: CDR1 ENHRY and CDR2 SYGVKD. CDR3 in DNA: TGTGCCATCAGGTACGAGGGTTCCGATACGCAGTATTTT. It yields the protein CAIRYEGSDTQYF.

This clone was counted a few times. This sequence joins TRBV9 and TRBJ2-7; 8 bases agree with TRBD2. The CDR3 is made up of 15 amino acids. V lost 1 base, J lost 3 bases, and 6 bases stayed unmatched. Looked up from germline, CDR1 is SGDLS and CDR2 is YYNGEE. The CDR3 spells CASSVSAGVDYEQYF. As DNA, the CDR3 is TGTGCCAGCAGCGTATCAGCGGGAGTGGACTACGAGCAGTACTTC.